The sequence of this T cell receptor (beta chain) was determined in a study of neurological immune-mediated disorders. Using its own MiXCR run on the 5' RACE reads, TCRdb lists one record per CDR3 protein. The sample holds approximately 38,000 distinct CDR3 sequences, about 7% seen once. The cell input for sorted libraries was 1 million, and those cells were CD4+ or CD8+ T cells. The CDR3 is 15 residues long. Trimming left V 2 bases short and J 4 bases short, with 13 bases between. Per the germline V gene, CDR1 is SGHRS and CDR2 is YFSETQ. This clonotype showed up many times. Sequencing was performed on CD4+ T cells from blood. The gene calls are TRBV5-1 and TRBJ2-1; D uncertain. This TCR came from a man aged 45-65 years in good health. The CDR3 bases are TGCGCCAGCAGCTTTGTAGGGTCAGAATACAATGAGCAGTTCTTC. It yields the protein CASSFVGSEYNEQFF.